What follows are 31 T cell receptor beta chains derived from one specimen sequenced in a study of T cell responses to AZD1222 COVID-19 vaccine. Produced via immunoSEQ multiplex PCR; TCRdb's table is partial and in-frame only. The profile covers roughly 67,000 clones, with almost 90% appearing a single time and around 8% taken by the ten largest. The sequencing used peripheral blood, collected on day 0 of AZD1222 vaccination. The receptor set was obtained from an adult in good health.

The rearrangement uses TRBV4-2 and TRBJ1-5, with D unresolved. Trimming cost V 1 base and J 4 bases, with 11 bases left between them. The CDR3 length is 15 residues. Germline V gene lookup returns CDR1 LGHNA and CDR2 YNFKEQ. The CDR3 DNA sequence: TGTGCCAGCAGCCAAGTCCTTGTCGGGAATCAGCCCCAGCATTTT. This codes for CASSQVLVGNQPQHF.

This chain uses TRBV6-2 or TRBV6-3 with TRBJ2-7; 9 positions match TRBD2. The trim removed 5 bases at V and 6 bases at J, leaving 5 bases unmatched. Germline V lookup: CDR1 MNHEY, CDR2 SVGEGT. The CDR3 has 13 residues. The CDR3 is CASSDSGSLEQYF. The CDR3 DNA sequence: TGTGCCAGCAGTGATAGCGGGAGCCTCGAGCAGTACTTC.

The chain has TRBV7-9 and TRBJ2-1; maybe TRBD1 (5 bases). Trimming shortened V by 10 bases and J by 3 bases, and 16 bases separated the two germline ends. Germline CDR1 and CDR2: SEHNR and FQNEAQ (reference sequence). The CDR3 extends over 14 amino acids. Here the CDR3 DNA reads TGTGCCATCCCCGGCTGGGGCTACTACAATGAGCAGTTCTTC. It yields the protein CAIPGWGYYNEQFF. The full variable domain, completed using reference TRBV7-9 and TRBJ2-1, is DTGVSQNPRHKITKRGQNVTFRCDPISEHNRLYWYRQTLGQGPEFLTYFQNEAQLEKSRLLSDRFSAERPKGSFSTLEIQRTEQGDSAMYLCAIPGWGYYNEQFFGPGTRLTVL.

The V and J genes are TRBV6-2 or TRBV6-3 and TRBJ1-1; D might be TRBD1 (5 bases). This CDR3 region has 12 residues. Trimming took 6 bases from V and 4 from J, leaving 9 bases between them. Germline assignment: CDR1 MNHEY and CDR2 SVGEGT. CDR3 sequence: CASSRGGTEAFF. The CDR3 DNA is TGTGCCAGCAGCCGGGGGGGCACTGAAGCTTTCTTT.

The CDR3 bases are TGTGCCAGCAGTTTTCAGCTGGGTAAATCTGGGGCCAACGTCCTGACTTTC. Protein sequence: CASSFQLGKSGANVLTF. The gene calls are TRBV27 and TRBJ2-6; D call uncertain. The CDR3 covers 17 residues. Between the trimmed V and J ends, which lost 3 bases and 1 base, there was a span of 13 bases. Per germline, CDR1 MNHEY and CDR2 SMNVEV (reference sequence).

The chain uses TRBV2 and TRBJ2-7, with D uncertain. Trimming cost V 3 bases and J 2 bases, with 14 bases left between them. The germline V gene has CDR1 SNHLY and CDR2 FYNNEI. CDR3 length: 15 amino acids. CDR3 sequence reads: CASSDRARAPYEQYF. The DNA of the CDR3 is TGTGCCAGCAGTGACCGGGCCCGCGCTCCCTACGAGCAGTACTTC.

The chain carries TRBV10-2 and TRBJ2-7; D is undetermined. This CDR3 has 14 residues. The V end lost 6 bases, the J end lost 7 bases, and 19 bases lay between the germline ends. Germline values: CDR1 WSHSY, CDR2 SAAADI. CDR3 sequence: CASRPRLVFQEQYF. The DNA for the CDR3 is TGCGCCAGCAGGCCCAGACTTGTCTTCCAAGAGCAGTACTTC.

V is TRBV4-2 and J is TRBJ2-3; D not certain. The CDR3 is 13 residues long. Between the trimmed V and J ends, which lost 3 bases and 6 bases, there was a span of 10 bases. The V gene's germline CDR1 is LGHNA and CDR2 YNFKEQ. The CDR3 DNA is TGTGCCAGCAGCCAGGATACCCGCGATACGCAGTATTTT. Translated: CASSQDTRDTQYF.

V gene TRBV6-5 combines with J gene TRBJ1-1; the match to TRBD1 covers 9 bases. V gave up 10 bases and J gave up 5 bases; unmatched junction bases: 8. CDR1 is MNHEY, CDR2 SVGAGI, per germline. CDR3 length: 13 residues. The CDR3 protein is CAIGTGKVTEAFF. The CDR3 DNA is TGTGCCATTGGGACAGGGAAAGTTACTGAAGCTTTCTTT.

The chain uses TRBV21-1 and TRBJ2-3; the D segment call TRBD2 is taken from the table without a DNA check. TRBV21-1 is labeled a pseudogene. CDR3 length: 11 amino acids. CDR3 nucleotides: TGTGCCAGTCTAGTTCGGGATACGCAGTATTTT. Translating gives CASLVRDTQYF.

This rearrangement joins TRBV6-4 to TRBJ2-2; D remains ambiguous. Trimming stripped 3 bases from V and 5 bases from J, with 10 bases between. The CDR3 runs to 14 residues. Germline lookup yields CDR1 MRHNA and CDR2 SNTAGT. CDR3 region: CASSESVGTGELFF. The CDR3 nucleotides read TGTGCCAGCAGTGAATCGGTTGGGACCGGGGAGCTGTTTTTT.

The chain employs TRBV7-8 and TRBJ2-6; D gene uncertain. Trimming pared 2 bases from V and 2 bases from J, leaving 4 bases between. From germline, CDR1 is SGHVS and CDR2 FQNEAQ. This CDR3 region has 14 residues. CDR3 sequence reads: CASSLNPGANVLTF. Written as DNA, the CDR3 is TGTGCCAGCAGCTTAAATCCTGGGGCCAACGTCCTGACTTTC.

The rearrangement joins TRBV9 to TRBJ1-2, with unresolved D. The CDR3 runs 14 residues. Trimming stripped 3 bases from V and 5 bases from J, with 14 bases between. Germline V lookup: CDR1 SGDLS, CDR2 YYNGEE. The CDR3, as DNA: TGTGCCAGCAGCGGAGAGGACGGGTGGTATGGCTACACCTTC. Encoded protein: CASSGEDGWYGYTF. The full variable domain, in which reference TRBV9 and TRBJ1-2 provide the parts outside the CDR3, is DSGVTQTPKHLITATGQRVTLRCSPRSGDLSVYWYQQSLDQGLQFLIQYYNGEERAKGNILERFSAQQFPDLHSELNLSSLELGDSALYFCASSGEDGWYGYTFGSGTRLTVV.

This rearrangement joins TRBV28 to TRBJ2-7; D perhaps matches TRBD2 (5 bases). This CDR3 has 14 residues. V was shortened by 4 bases and J by 0 bases, with 10 bases between the two germline ends. The V gene's germline CDR1 is MDHEN and CDR2 SYDVKM. The CDR3 is CASSSRRSSYEQYF. CDR3 sequence (DNA): TGTGCCAGCAGTTCCCGGAGGAGCTCCTACGAGCAGTACTTC.

This chain joins TRBV2 and TRBJ2-3; 8 bases match TRBD1. Germline loops: CDR1 SNHLY, CDR2 FYNNEI. With V trimmed by 0 bases and J by 5 bases, 7 bases remained unmatched. This CDR3 contains 16 residues. The CDR3 region is CASSEASRGQGDTQYF. CDR3 DNA: TGTGCCAGCAGTGAAGCGTCCAGGGGGCAAGGAGATACGCAGTATTTT.

The chain links TRBV3-1 (or the pseudogene TRBV3-2) to TRBJ1-6; D ambiguous. Trimming left V 1 base short and J 7 bases short, with 14 bases between. Looked up from germline, CDR1 is LGHDT and CDR2 is YNNKEL (reference sequence). The CDR3 length is 16 residues. The CDR3 DNA reads as TGTGCCAGCAGCCAAGTCGGCGGGCAAGGGAATTCACCCCTCCACTTT. This sequence encodes CASSQVGGQGNSPLHF.

This sequence joins TRBV19 and TRBJ1-5, with D hard to call. Between the trimmed V and J ends, which lost 2 bases and 4 bases, there was a span of 9 bases. This CDR3 comprises 14 residues. Germline V CDR1 and CDR2: LNHDA, SQIVND (reference sequence). The chain's CDR3 is CASSISTGNQPQHF. In nucleotides, the CDR3 is TGTGCCAGTAGTATAAGTACGGGGAATCAGCCCCAGCATTTT.

The rearrangement uses TRBV6-5 and TRBJ1-6; D gene ambiguous. Germline V gene sequence: CDR1 MNHEY, CDR2 SVGAGI. The CDR3 consists of 16 residues. Trimming took 0 bases from V and 7 from J, leaving 13 bases between them. The CDR3: CASSYSTRQLNSPLHF. In DNA, the CDR3 is TGTGCCAGCAGTTACTCGACCAGGCAGTTAAATTCACCCCTCCACTTT.

The chain employs TRBV2 and TRBJ2-3; 9 bases agree with TRBD1. Trimming cost V 6 bases and J 6 bases; bases outside gene matches: 4. CDR3 length equals 13 residues. Germline V gene lookup returns CDR1 SNHLY and CDR2 FYNNEI. CDR3 residues: CASRGQGVDTQYF. The CDR3 bases are TGTGCCAGCAGGGGACAGGGAGTCGATACGCAGTATTTT.

The rearrangement links TRBV28 to TRBJ1-5; D is uncertain. Germline values: CDR1 MDHEN, CDR2 SYDVKM. The length of the CDR3 is 13 residues. V was shortened by 4 bases and J by 7 bases, with 11 bases between the two germline ends. The DNA of the CDR3 is TGTGCCAGCAGTTCCGGGAATGAACAGCCCCAGCATTTT. Amino acids: CASSSGNEQPQHF.

This clone was observed a single time. V gene TRBV27 combines with J gene TRBJ2-2, with TRBD2 matching 11 bases. The germline V gene encodes CDR1 MNHEY and CDR2 SMNVEV (reference sequence). The V and J ends lost 9 bases and 5 bases, in that order; junction bases with no gene match: 11. This CDR3 has 16 residues. The CDR3 DNA sequence: TGTGCCAGTCGAAGGGCGGCTAGCGGGAGGACCGGGGAGCTGTTTTTT. Its protein product is CASRRAASGRTGELFF.

The CDR3 here is CASSLAYQETQYF. CDR3 bases: TGTGCCAGCAGCTTGGCATACCAAGAGACCCAGTACTTC. The J gene is TRBJ2-5, the V gene TRBV5-4; D gene uncertain. Trimming pared 0 bases from V and 0 bases from J, leaving 3 bases between. The CDR3 length is 13 residues. CDR1 is SGHNT and CDR2 is YYREEE in the germline V gene (reference sequence).

CDR3 DNA sequence: TGTGCCAGCAGTGAAGCCTTACAGGGGTCGAGCTCTGGAAACACCATATATTTT. Translating it yields CASSEALQGSSSGNTIYF. The V and J genes are TRBV2 and TRBJ1-3; TRBD1 agrees at 7 bases. The CDR3 is 18 residues long. J gave up 0 bases and V 0 bases, and 8 bases lay outside the gene matches. Germline CDR1 reads SNHLY; CDR2 reads FYNNEI.

The chain uses TRBV6-2 or TRBV6-3 and TRBJ1-2, with D hard to call. Trimming took off 5 bases at V and 3 bases at J, with 13 bases between the two ends. The CDR3 contains 14 residues. The germline gives CDR1 MNHEY, CDR2 SVGEGT. CDR3 loop: CASSPREDHYGYTF. As DNA, the CDR3 is TGTGCCAGCAGTCCCCGGGAAGACCACTATGGCTACACCTTC.

The chain links TRBV5-6 to TRBJ1-5; 8 nucleotides agree with TRBD1. Germline V gene sequence: CDR1 SGHDT, CDR2 YYEEEE. The V segment lost 1 base and the J segment 7 bases; nucleotides outside the gene matches: 10. The CDR3 has 16 residues. The CDR3 loop reads CASSLFRQGAEQPQHF. The CDR3 nucleotides read TGTGCCAGCAGCTTGTTTCGGCAGGGGGCAGAACAGCCCCAGCATTTT.

As concerns this clone: Other DNA sequences in the same sample also yield this CDR3. The chain carries TRBV2 and TRBJ1-1; D is uncertain. In germline, CDR1 is SNHLY, CDR2 FYNNEI. The CDR3 sequence is 14 residues long. The V and J ends lost 1 base and 0 bases respectively, with 6 bases between them. For the CDR3, the DNA is TGTGCCAGCAGTGAAGAACATTTGAACACTGAAGCTTTCTTT. Translated, it gives CASSEEHLNTEAFF.

For the CDR3, the DNA is TGCGCCAGCAGGGGGATTGATGCCAAAAACATTCAGTACTTC. It specifies CASRGIDAKNIQYF. The rearrangement joins TRBV5-1 to TRBJ2-4; D gene ambiguous. V was shortened by 5 bases and J by 1 base, with 10 bases between the two germline ends. Germline CDR1 is SGHRS and CDR2 is YFSETQ. The CDR3 totals 14 residues.

V usage is TRBV6-5 and J usage is TRBJ1-2; D unclear. The V gene lost 3 bases and the J gene lost 6 bases, with 14 bases spanning the gap. The germline V gene encodes CDR1 MNHEY and CDR2 SVGAGI. There are 14 residues in the CDR3. This chain's CDR3 is CASSYGSGRDGYTF. CDR3 sequence (DNA): TGTGCCAGCAGTTATGGCTCGGGGAGGGATGGCTACACCTTC.

The chain's CDR3 is CASSERGKWSEAFF. CDR3 in DNA: TGCGCCAGCAGTGAGCGTGGGAAATGGTCTGAAGCTTTCTTT. The rearrangement links TRBV10-1 to TRBJ1-1, with no clear D. Trimming cost V 2 bases and J 6 bases, with 13 bases left between them. The CDR3 totals 14 residues. Germline V gives CDR1 WNHNN, CDR2 SYGVQD (reference sequence).

This chain joins TRBV5-5 and TRBJ2-2; D unclear. The CDR3 has 15 residues. Germline CDR1 SGHKS, CDR2 YYEKEE (reference sequence). V shed 0 bases and J shed 6 bases, with 12 bases lying between them. Here the CDR3 reads CASSLAGTVAGELFF. The CDR3 region has the DNA TGTGCCAGCAGCTTGGCGGGCACTGTTGCCGGGGAGCTGTTTTTT.

The chain combines TRBV5-6 with TRBJ1-1; the D gene is possibly TRBD1 (5 bases). Per germline, CDR1 SGHDT and CDR2 YYEEEE. The CDR3 is 11 residues long. Trimming cost V 5 bases and J 6 bases, with 8 bases left between them. The CDR3 region is CASRRGPEAFF. As DNA, the CDR3 is TGTGCCAGCAGGAGGGGACCTGAAGCTTTCTTT.